Following are 12 T cell receptor beta chains from one sample sequenced in a study of blood T cell repertoires in COVID-19. Sequencing was performed with immunoSEQ multiplex PCR; in TCRdb, only in-frame clones are kept and a portion is missing. The sample consists of tens of thousands of clones, 80% to 90% of them appearing once. Sample: peripheral blood. All receptors come from a human donor in a cohort sampled during active COVID-19.

The J gene is TRBJ1-1, the V gene TRBV3-1 (or the pseudogene TRBV3-2); the D is unclear. Trimming took off 4 bases at V and 6 bases at J, with 15 bases between the two ends. The CDR3 contains 14 residues. Germline loops: CDR1 LGHDT, CDR2 YNNKEL (reference sequence). The CDR3 nucleotides are TGTGCCAGCAGCCTCTTACTAAGGAGTCCTGAAGCTTTCTTT. Translating gives CASSLLLRSPEAFF.

V gene TRBV9 combines with J gene TRBJ2-5, with D maybe TRBD2 (6 bases). V lost 2 bases and J lost 5, with 13 bases in between. Germline CDR1 is SGDLS and CDR2 is YYNGEE. The CDR3 sequence is 14 residues long. This chain's CDR3 is CASSVAGTVETQYF. In nucleotides, the CDR3 is TGTGCCAGCAGCGTTGCCGGGACTGTGGAGACCCAGTACTTC. Looking up the rest from reference TRBV9 and TRBJ2-5 gives the full variable domain: DSGVTQTPKHLITATGQRVTLRCSPRSGDLSVYWYQQSLDQGLQFLIQYYNGEERAKGNILERFSAQQFPDLHSELNLSSLELGDSALYFCASSVAGTVETQYFGPGTRLLVL.

CDR3 protein: CASSRQASGGHNEQFF. For the CDR3, the DNA is TGTGCCAGCAGTCGTCAGGCTAGCGGGGGGCACAATGAGCAGTTCTTC. The genes are TRBV2 and TRBJ2-1; 11 positions agree with TRBD2. Losses at the gene ends were 5 bases for V and 5 bases for J; bases not matched to a gene: 8. Germline V lookup: CDR1 SNHLY, CDR2 FYNNEI. This CDR3 is built from 16 residues.

The chain recombines TRBV6-6 with TRBJ2-1, with unresolved D. The CDR3 covers 14 residues. V lost 10 bases and J lost 2, with 15 bases in between. Germline V gene data show CDR1 as MNHNY and CDR2 as SVGAGI (reference sequence). The CDR3 is CAIGSSVAYNEQFF. The CDR3 nucleotides are TGTGCCATCGGTTCCAGCGTCGCCTACAATGAGCAGTTCTTC.

The DNA for the CDR3 is TGTGCCAGCAGCCCCTCCAAGGTAGGGACAGGGGTCAAGAATGAGCAGTTCTTC. Its protein product is CASSPSKVGTGVKNEQFF. V and J are TRBV5-4 and TRBJ2-1; TRBD1 aligns across 10 bases. V lost 4 bases, J lost 7 bases, and 17 bases stayed unmatched. This CDR3 is built from 18 residues. The V gene's germline CDR1 is SGHNT and CDR2 YYREEE (reference sequence).

The chain has TRBV13 and TRBJ2-3; 10 bases are a match to TRBD2. Germline V gene sequence: CDR1 PRHDT, CDR2 FYEKMQ (reference sequence). Unmatched junction bases numbered 10, after V lost 7 bases and J lost 3 bases. CDR3 length equals 16 residues. The chain's CDR3 is CASIRASGGVTDTQYF. The CDR3 bases are TGTGCCAGCATACGAGCCAGCGGGGGGGTGACAGATACGCAGTATTTT.

This rearrangement joins TRBV9 to TRBJ2-7; tentative D call: TRBD2 (7 bases). Germline lookup yields CDR1 SGDLS and CDR2 YYNGEE. V was clipped by 3 bases and J by 2 bases, with 12 bases between them. The length of the CDR3 is 14 residues. The CDR3 DNA reads TGTGCCAGCAGCGAGGGGGGGGAGACCTACGAGCAGTACTTC. Translated, it gives CASSEGGETYEQYF.

The rearrangement uses TRBV4-1 and TRBJ2-2, with a weak D call TRBD1 (6 bases). CDR3 length equals 14 residues. V lost 3 bases to trimming and J lost 6 bases, with 11 bases between them. Germline CDR1 MGHRA, CDR2 YSYEKL. CDR3 in DNA: TGCGCCAGCAGCCATGGGACATGGCCCGGGGAGCTGTTTTTT. Protein sequence: CASSHGTWPGELFF.

This rearrangement joins TRBV28 to TRBJ2-7, with 7 nucleotides matching TRBD2. CDR3 length equals 16 residues. The J segment lost 3 bases and the V segment lost 4 bases, leaving 12 bases of the junction unmatched. Germline V gives CDR1 MDHEN, CDR2 SYDVKM. The CDR3 protein is CASSSPGGSGLYEQYF. CDR3 sequence (DNA): TGTGCCAGCAGTTCACCCGGGGGTAGCGGGCTCTACGAGCAGTACTTC.

The chain recombines TRBV7-2 with TRBJ1-2, with TRBD1 matching over 7 bases. Germline CDR1 and CDR2: SGHTA and FQGNSA. Unmatched junction bases numbered 9, after V lost 5 bases and J lost 3 bases. CDR3 length: 15 amino acids. The CDR3 here is CASSTRTGTDYGYTF. In DNA form, the CDR3 reads TGTGCCAGCAGCACCCGAACCGGGACAGACTATGGCTACACCTTC.

The chain couples TRBV5-8 to TRBJ1-1; a weak D match, TRBD1 (6 bases). The CDR3 has 14 amino acids. Germline values: CDR1 SGHTS, CDR2 YDEGEE. The germline V and J ends were trimmed by 3 bases and 1 base, with 10 bases remaining between them. In DNA, the CDR3 is TGTGCCAGCAGCTCCTCCAGGGGGAACACTGAAGCTTTCTTT. Its translation is CASSSSRGNTEAFF.

The chain is built from TRBV28 and TRBJ1-2; no clear D. CDR1 MDHEN and CDR2 SYDVKM come from the germline V gene. The V and J ends lost 4 bases and 1 base respectively, with 4 bases between them. This CDR3 spans 12 amino acids. This CDR3 is CASSSINYGYTF. CDR3 DNA: TGTGCCAGCAGTTCAATTAACTATGGCTACACCTTC.